This T cell receptor (beta chain) was sequenced for a study of CD8 T cells in ankylosing spondylitis. The germline CDR1 and CDR2 sequences are SGDLS and YYNGEE. The CDR3 has 12 residues. V lost 1 base, J lost 5 bases, and 5 bases lay in between. General study findings and limits: Ankylosing spondylitis blood appeared to carry a characteristic TCR beta motif of several highly homologous variants. Relatively scarce in peripheral blood, disease-linked clones were CD8+.

There are a few counts of this clonotype. Antigen specificity is unknown. A single record per CDR3 protein comes from TCRdb applying MiXCR to the 5' RACE reads. This sample has some 400,000 distinct CDR3 sequences, with 20% to 25% found just once. The sequenced sample consisted of blood, either unsorted or a sorted T cell fraction (not recorded which). V and J are TRBV9 and TRBJ2-3; D perhaps matches TRBD2 (5 bases). This clonotype was obtained from a male donor with ankylosing spondylitis. The CDR3, as DNA: TGTGCCAGCAGCGTAAGCGGAGATACGCAGTATTTT. This gives the protein CASSVSGDTQYF.